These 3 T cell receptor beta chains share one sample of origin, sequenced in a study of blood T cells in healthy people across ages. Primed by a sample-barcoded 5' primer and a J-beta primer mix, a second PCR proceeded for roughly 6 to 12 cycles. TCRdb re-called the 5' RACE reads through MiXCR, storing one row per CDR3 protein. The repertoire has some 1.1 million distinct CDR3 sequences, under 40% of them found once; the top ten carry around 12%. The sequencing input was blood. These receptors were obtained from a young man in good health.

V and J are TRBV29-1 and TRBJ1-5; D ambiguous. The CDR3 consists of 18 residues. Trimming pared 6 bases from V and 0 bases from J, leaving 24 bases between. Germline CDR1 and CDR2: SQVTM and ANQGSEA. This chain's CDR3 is CSVPRRAGRNYSNQPQHF. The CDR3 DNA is TGCAGCGTACCGAGGCGGGCAGGACGGAATTATAGCAATCAGCCCCAGCATTTT.

DNA of the CDR3: TGTGCCAGCAGCTTAGTGGTTGGGTCGCCAGGGGAGTTCCCCTATGGCTACACCTTC. This sequence encodes CASSLVVGSPGEFPYGYTF. The chain has TRBV7-2 and TRBJ1-2; possibly TRBD1 for D (6 bases). CDR3 length equals 19 residues. The germline V and J ends were trimmed by 1 base and 4 bases, with 25 bases remaining between them. The germline V gene has CDR1 SGHTA and CDR2 FQGNSA.

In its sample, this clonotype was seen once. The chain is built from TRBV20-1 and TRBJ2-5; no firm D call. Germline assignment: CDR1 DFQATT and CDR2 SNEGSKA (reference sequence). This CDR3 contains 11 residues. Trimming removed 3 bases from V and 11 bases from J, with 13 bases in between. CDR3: CSASASDEQYF. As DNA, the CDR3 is TGCAGTGCTAGCGCCTCTGATGAGCAGTACTTC.